The 19 T cell receptor beta chains given below trace back to one sample, sequenced in a study of blood T cell repertoires in COVID-19. Libraries were prepared by immunoSEQ multiplex PCR; TCRdb keeps only in-frame clonotypes and omits some of them. The sample lists approximately 100,000 clones; roughly 82% were seen once. The specimen sequenced was peripheral blood. Every receptor here comes from a man aged 65-85 years with active or convalescent COVID-19.

This rearrangement joins TRBV27 to TRBJ1-5; D is undetermined. Germline-derived CDR1 and CDR2 are MNHEY and SMNVEV (reference sequence). This CDR3 region has 13 residues. Trimming removed 3 bases at V and 4 bases at J, with 7 bases between. This CDR3 is CASSLRQNQPQHF. The CDR3 nucleotides read TGTGCCAGCAGTTTGAGGCAGAATCAGCCCCAGCATTTT.

The V gene is TRBV3-1 (or the pseudogene TRBV3-2), the J gene TRBJ1-2; D might be TRBD1 (5 bases). The V end lost 3 bases, the J end lost 7 bases, and 12 bases lay between the germline ends. This CDR3 comprises 13 residues. The germline gives CDR1 LGHDT, CDR2 YNNKEL (reference sequence). The CDR3 loop reads CASSQAGGVGYTF. The CDR3 DNA sequence: TGTGCCAGCAGCCAGGCCGGGGGGGTTGGCTACACCTTC.

The chain is built from TRBV12-3 or TRBV12-4 and TRBJ1-6; maybe TRBD1 (5 bases). The CDR3 is made up of 12 amino acids. Trimming took 6 bases from V and 10 from J, leaving 10 bases between them. The CDR3 nucleotides are TGTGCCAGCAGAACAGGAGTATCACCCCTCCACTTT. This gives the protein CASRTGVSPLHF.

This clone occurred a few times. The chain is built from TRBV3-1 (or the pseudogene TRBV3-2) and TRBJ2-1; TRBD1 aligns across 7 bases. The germline gives CDR1 LGHDT, CDR2 YNNKEL (reference sequence). This CDR3 comprises 16 residues. V lost 3 bases to trimming and J lost 2 bases; unmatched junction nucleotides: 7. Here the CDR3 reads CASSHSTGKAYNEQFF. DNA for the CDR3: TGTGCCAGCAGCCACTCGACAGGGAAGGCCTACAATGAGCAGTTCTTC.

In nucleotides, the CDR3 is TGCGCCAGCAGCCACAGGGACAGGGGCTCCTTCTCCTACGAGCAGTACTTC. This translates into CASSHRDRGSFSYEQYF. This chain links TRBV4-1 with TRBJ2-7; 10 positions match TRBD1. J lost 0 bases, V lost 3 bases, and 8 bases had no gene match. CDR1 and CDR2 (germline): MGHRA, YSYEKL. This CDR3 is built from 17 residues.

This chain joins TRBV27 and TRBJ2-3; 12 nucleotides match TRBD2. After removal of 5 bases from V and 3 bases from J, the junction contained 9 bases not matched to a gene. There are 17 residues in the CDR3. Germline-derived CDR1 and CDR2 are MNHEY and SMNVEV (reference sequence). CDR3 nucleotides: TGTGCCAGCAGTCCGGCTAGCGGGGGGGCCCCAACAGATACGCAGTATTTT. Its protein product is CASSPASGGAPTDTQYF.

The chain links TRBV30 to TRBJ1-6; 7 bases align to TRBD1. The CDR3 is made up of 15 amino acids. With V trimmed by 5 bases and J by 7 bases, 11 bases remained unmatched. From germline, CDR1 is GTSNPN and CDR2 SVGIG (reference sequence). CDR3 DNA: TGTGCCTGGGTCCCCTGGGACAGACCAAATTCACCCCTCCACTTT. Translated, it gives CAWVPWDRPNSPLHF.

The genes are TRBV28 and TRBJ1-5, with unresolved D. There are 13 residues in the CDR3. V lost 9 bases and J lost 1, with 10 bases in between. CDR1 and CDR2 (germline): MDHEN, SYDVKM. The CDR3 DNA sequence: TGTGCCAGTTTAGATTTGAGCAATCAGCCCCAGCATTTT. Amino acid sequence: CASLDLSNQPQHF.

This clone appeared once. This rearrangement joins TRBV29-1 to TRBJ2-1; tentatively, D is TRBD2 (6 bases). V was pared by 3 bases and J by 8 bases, with 14 bases between. Germline V gene lookup returns CDR1 SQVTM and CDR2 ANQGSEA. This CDR3 has 13 amino acids. CDR3 region: CSVESMEGYEQFF. The CDR3 region has the DNA TGCAGCGTTGAGTCAATGGAGGGGTATGAGCAGTTCTTC.

V gene TRBV10-3 combines with J gene TRBJ2-1; D perhaps matches TRBD2 (6 bases). V was shortened by 4 bases and J by 8 bases, with 15 bases between the two germline ends. CDR1 is ENHRY, CDR2 SYGVKD, per germline. The CDR3 length is 14 residues. The CDR3 loop reads CAISVRGTGDEQFF. For the CDR3, the DNA is TGTGCCATCAGTGTTCGGGGGACGGGGGATGAGCAGTTCTTC.

V gene TRBV2 combines with J gene TRBJ1-2, with D unresolved. Looked up from germline, CDR1 is SNHLY and CDR2 is FYNNEI. This CDR3 is built from 14 residues. With 7 bases removed from V and 5 bases from J, the gap between germline ends came to 17 bases. CDR3 region: CASMEDRPIYGYTF. CDR3 coding DNA: TGTGCCAGCATGGAGGACCGACCTATATATGGCTACACCTTC.

This clone is a singleton in its sample. The genes are TRBV7-9 and TRBJ2-2; D remains ambiguous. There are 13 residues in the CDR3. V lost 5 bases, J lost 4 bases, and 8 bases lay in between. Germline-derived CDR1 and CDR2 are SEHNR and FQNEAQ (reference sequence). The CDR3 DNA follows: TGTGCCAGCAGCCGAACAAGCACCGGGGAGCTGTTTTTT. The encoded protein is CASSRTSTGELFF.

This clone was counted ten times or more. This chain joins TRBV2 and TRBJ1-6, with D tentatively TRBD1 (6 bases). Looked up from germline, CDR1 is SNHLY and CDR2 is FYNNEI. The ends were cut back, 2 bases at V and 4 bases at J, with 9 bases in the middle. The CDR3 is made up of 15 amino acids. The CDR3 coding sequence is TGTGCCAGCAGTGAACTTACAGGGTATAATTCACCCCTCCACTTT. Translated, it gives CASSELTGYNSPLHF.

V usage is TRBV11-2 and J usage is TRBJ2-7; 9 bases map to TRBD1. This CDR3 comprises 14 residues. Germline trimming cut 7 bases from V and 3 bases from J; bases unmatched to any gene: 7. Germline V gene data show CDR1 as SGHAT and CDR2 as FQNNGV. CDR3 sequence: CASTLQGAIYEQYF. The CDR3, as DNA: TGTGCCAGCACCCTACAGGGGGCAATCTACGAGCAGTACTTC.

This chain uses TRBV20-1 with TRBJ1-2; possibly TRBD1 for D (5 bases). Germline V gene sequence: CDR1 DFQATT, CDR2 SNEGSKA (reference sequence). Trimming removed 3 bases from V and 8 bases from J, with 10 bases in between. This CDR3 contains 11 residues. CDR3 DNA sequence: TGCAGTGCTAGTGCAGGACAAGGCTACACCTTC. Its protein product is CSASAGQGYTF.

The chain recombines TRBV19 with TRBJ1-5; D unresolved. CDR1 is LNHDA and CDR2 is SQIVND in the germline V gene (reference sequence). This CDR3 region has 13 residues. Trimming stripped 8 bases from V and 2 bases from J, with 10 bases between. The DNA for the CDR3 is TGTGCCAGTGGACGGGATGGCAATCAGCCCCAGCATTTT. Translation: CASGRDGNQPQHF.

This clone appeared a single time. The chain links TRBV9 to TRBJ2-3; TRBD2 matches 9 bases. Germline-derived CDR1 and CDR2 are SGDLS and YYNGEE. The CDR3 sequence is 16 residues long. J lost 4 bases, V lost 1 base, and 7 bases had no gene match. The CDR3 nucleotides are TGTGCCAGCAGCGTACGCGGGGGGGCTATGGCAGATACGCAGTATTTT. Its translation is CASSVRGGAMADTQYF.

V and J are TRBV6-5 and TRBJ1-1, with TRBD1 matching 8 bases. Trimming at V came to 4 bases and at J to 4 bases, leaving 5 bases not matched to a gene. The germline V gene has CDR1 MNHEY and CDR2 SVGAGI. CDR3 length: 14 amino acids. CDR3 residues: CASSSTDRGTEAFF. The DNA for the CDR3 is TGTGCCAGCAGTTCTACAGACAGGGGCACTGAAGCTTTCTTT.

The genes are TRBV9 and TRBJ2-3, with D possibly matching TRBD2 (5 bases). With 0 bases removed from V and 5 bases from J, the gap between germline ends came to 13 bases. The CDR3 contains 15 residues. CDR1 and CDR2 (germline): SGDLS, YYNGEE. CDR3 sequence (DNA): TGTGCCAGCAGCGTAGTCGCCGGGGTCGGAGATACGCAGTATTTT. Protein sequence: CASSVVAGVGDTQYF.